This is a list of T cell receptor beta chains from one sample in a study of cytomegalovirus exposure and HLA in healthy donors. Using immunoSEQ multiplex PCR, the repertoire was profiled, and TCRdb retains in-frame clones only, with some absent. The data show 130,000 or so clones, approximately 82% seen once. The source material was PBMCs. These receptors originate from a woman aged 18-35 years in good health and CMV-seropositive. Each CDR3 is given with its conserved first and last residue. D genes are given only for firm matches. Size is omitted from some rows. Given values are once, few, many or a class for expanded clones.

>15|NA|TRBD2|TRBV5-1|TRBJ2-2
TGCGCCAGCAGCTGGGGACTAGCGGGGACCGGGGAGCTGTTTTTT
CASSWGLAGTGELFF
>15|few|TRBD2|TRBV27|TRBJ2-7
TGTGCCAGCAGTTTGAGCGGGGGGGCCTCCTACGAGCAGTACTTC
CASSLSGGASYEQYF
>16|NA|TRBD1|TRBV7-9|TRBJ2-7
TGTGCCAGCAGCTCCGACAGGGGAGGTAAATCCTACGAGCAGTACTTC
CASSSDRGGKSYEQYF
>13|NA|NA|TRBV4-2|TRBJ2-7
TGTGCCAGCAGCCAAATGACTGCCTACGAGCAGTACTTC
CASSQMTAYEQYF
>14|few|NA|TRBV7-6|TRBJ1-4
TGTGCCAGCAGCTTAGGAACGGGAAGTGAAAAACTGTTTTTT
CASSLGTGSEKLFF
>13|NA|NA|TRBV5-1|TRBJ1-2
TGCGCCAGCAGCTTGGACAGGTCTTATGGCTACACCTTC
CASSLDRSYGYTF
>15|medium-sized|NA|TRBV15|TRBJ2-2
TGTGCCACCAGCAGAGATCGGGGGAACACCGGGGAGCTGTTTTTT
CATSRDRGNTGELFF
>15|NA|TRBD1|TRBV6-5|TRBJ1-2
TGTGCCAGCAGATTGGACAGGAGGCGCGGCTATGGCTACACCTTC
CASRLDRRRGYGYTF
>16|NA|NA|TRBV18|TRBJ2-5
TGTGCCAGCTCACCTAAAGAACAGGGGAGGCAAGAGACCCAGTACTTC
CASSPKEQGRQETQYF
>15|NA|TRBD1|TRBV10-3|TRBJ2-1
TGTGCCATCAGTCCCGGGACAGCGAACTACAATGAGCAGTTCTTC
CAISPGTANYNEQFF
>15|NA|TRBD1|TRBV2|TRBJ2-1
TGTGCCAGCACAGCCGGACAGGGCCCCTACAATGAGCAGTTCTTC
CASTAGQGPYNEQFF
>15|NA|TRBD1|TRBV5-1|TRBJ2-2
TGCGCCAGCAGTCAGAACAGGGGGAACACCGGGGAGCTGTTTTTT
CASSQNRGNTGELFF
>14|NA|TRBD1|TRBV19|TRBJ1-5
TGTGCCAGTAGTAGCGACAGGGTCGGGCAGCCCCAGCATTTT
CASSSDRVGQPQHF
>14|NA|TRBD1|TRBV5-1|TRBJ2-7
TGCGCCAGCAGCTGGGGGACAGGGGGGGACGAGCAGTACTTC
CASSWGTGGDEQYF
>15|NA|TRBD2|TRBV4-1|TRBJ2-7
TGCGCCAGCAGCCAGGGGAGGGACGGATACTACGAGCAGTACTTC
CASSQGRDGYYEQYF
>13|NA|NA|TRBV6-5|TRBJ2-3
TGTGCCAGCAGCGAGACAAGGAGGGATACGCAGTATTTT
CASSETRRDTQYF
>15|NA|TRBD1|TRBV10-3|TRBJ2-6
TGTGCCATCAGTGTAGAGGGGGCCGGGGCCAACGTCCTGACTTTC
CAISVEGAGANVLTF
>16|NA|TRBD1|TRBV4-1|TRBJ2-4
TGCGCCAGCAGCCATGGGACAGATCTAGCCAAAAACATTCAGTACTTC
CASSHGTDLAKNIQYF
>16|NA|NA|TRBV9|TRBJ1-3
TGTGCCAGCAGCGTAGCGGTGGGGGGAGCTGGAAACACCATATATTTT
CASSVAVGGAGNTIYF
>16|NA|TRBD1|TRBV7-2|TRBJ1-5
TGTGCCAGCAGCTTTTCACCCGGGACAGGGGGCGAGCCCCAGCATTTT
CASSFSPGTGGEPQHF
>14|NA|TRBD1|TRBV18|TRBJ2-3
TGTGCCAGCTCACCGACAGGGTTGAGGGATACGCAGTATTTT
CASSPTGLRDTQYF
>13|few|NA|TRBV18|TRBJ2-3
TGTGCCAGCTCAGGCACAGGGTCAGATACGCAGTATTTT
CASSGTGSDTQYF
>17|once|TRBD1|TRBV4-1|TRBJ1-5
TGCGCCAGCAGACCGGACAGGGTGGGAGTCATAGATCAGCCCCAGCATTTT
CASRPDRVGVIDQPQHF
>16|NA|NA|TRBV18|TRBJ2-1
TGTGCCAGCTCACCGCCGGTCCTAGGCTTATACAATGAGCAGTTCTTC
CASSPPVLGLYNEQFF